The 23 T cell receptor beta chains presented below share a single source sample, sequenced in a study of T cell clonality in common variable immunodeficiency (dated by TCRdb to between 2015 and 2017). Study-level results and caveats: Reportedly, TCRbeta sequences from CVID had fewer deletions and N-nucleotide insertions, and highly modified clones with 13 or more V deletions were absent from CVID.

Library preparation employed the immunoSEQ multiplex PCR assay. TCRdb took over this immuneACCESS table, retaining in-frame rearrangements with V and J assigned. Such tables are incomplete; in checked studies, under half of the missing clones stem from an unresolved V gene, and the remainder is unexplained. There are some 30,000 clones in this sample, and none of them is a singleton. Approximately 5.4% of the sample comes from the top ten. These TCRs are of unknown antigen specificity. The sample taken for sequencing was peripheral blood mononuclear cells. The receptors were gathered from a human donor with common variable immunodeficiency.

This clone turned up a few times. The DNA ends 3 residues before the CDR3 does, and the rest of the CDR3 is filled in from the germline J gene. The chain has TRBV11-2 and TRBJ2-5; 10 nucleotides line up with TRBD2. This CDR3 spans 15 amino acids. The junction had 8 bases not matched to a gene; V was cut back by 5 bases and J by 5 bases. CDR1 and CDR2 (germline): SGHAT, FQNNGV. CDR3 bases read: TGTGCCAGCAGCGCCAGCGGGGGGGCCGTGGAGACC. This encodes CASSASGGAVET. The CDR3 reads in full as CASSASGGAVETQYF. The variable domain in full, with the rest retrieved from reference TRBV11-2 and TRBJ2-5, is EAGVAQSPRYKIIEKRQSVAFWCNPISGHATLYWYQQILGQGPKLLIQFQNNGVVDDSQLPKDRFSAERLKGVDSTLKIQPAKLEDSAVYLCASSASGGAVETQYFGPGTRLLVL.

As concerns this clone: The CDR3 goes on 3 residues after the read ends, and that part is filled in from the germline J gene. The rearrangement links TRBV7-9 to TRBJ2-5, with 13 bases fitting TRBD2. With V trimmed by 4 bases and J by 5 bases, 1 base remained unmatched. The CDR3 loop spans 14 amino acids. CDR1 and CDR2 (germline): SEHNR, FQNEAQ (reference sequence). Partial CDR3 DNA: TGTGCCAGCAGCTCGGGACTAGCGGGGGAGACC. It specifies CASSSGLAGET. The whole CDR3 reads CASSSGLAGETQYF.

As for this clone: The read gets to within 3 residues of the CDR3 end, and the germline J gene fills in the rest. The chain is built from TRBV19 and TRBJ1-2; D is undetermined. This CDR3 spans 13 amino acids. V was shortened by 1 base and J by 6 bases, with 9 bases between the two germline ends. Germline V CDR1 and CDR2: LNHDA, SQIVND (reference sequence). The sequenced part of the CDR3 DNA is TGTGCCAGTAGTATAGGAATGAAGGATGGC. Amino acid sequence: CASSIGMKDG. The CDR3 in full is CASSIGMKDGYTF.

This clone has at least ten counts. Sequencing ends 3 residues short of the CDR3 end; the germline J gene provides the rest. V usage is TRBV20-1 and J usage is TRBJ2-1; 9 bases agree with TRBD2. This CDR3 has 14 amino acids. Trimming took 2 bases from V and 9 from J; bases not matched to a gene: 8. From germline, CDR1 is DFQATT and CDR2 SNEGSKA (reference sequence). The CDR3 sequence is CSARKAGGLGEQFF. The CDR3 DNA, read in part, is TGCAGTGCTAGAAAGGCGGGGGGGCTCGGTGAG.

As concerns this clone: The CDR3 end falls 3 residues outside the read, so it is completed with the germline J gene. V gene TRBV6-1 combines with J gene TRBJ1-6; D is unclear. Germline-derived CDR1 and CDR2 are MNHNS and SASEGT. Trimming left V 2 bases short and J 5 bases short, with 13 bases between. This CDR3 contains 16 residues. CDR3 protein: CASSEIQRRNNSPLHF. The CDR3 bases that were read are TGTGCCAGCAGTGAAATTCAACGGCGGAATAATTCACCC.

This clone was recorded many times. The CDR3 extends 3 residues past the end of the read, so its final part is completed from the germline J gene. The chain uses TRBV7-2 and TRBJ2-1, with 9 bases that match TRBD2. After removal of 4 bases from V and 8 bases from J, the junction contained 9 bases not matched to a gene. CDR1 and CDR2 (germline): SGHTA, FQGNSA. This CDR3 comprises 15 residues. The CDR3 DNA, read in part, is TGTGCCAGCAGCTCTGGGGCGGGGGGGTATGATGAG. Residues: CASSSGAGGYDE. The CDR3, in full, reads CASSSGAGGYDEQFF.

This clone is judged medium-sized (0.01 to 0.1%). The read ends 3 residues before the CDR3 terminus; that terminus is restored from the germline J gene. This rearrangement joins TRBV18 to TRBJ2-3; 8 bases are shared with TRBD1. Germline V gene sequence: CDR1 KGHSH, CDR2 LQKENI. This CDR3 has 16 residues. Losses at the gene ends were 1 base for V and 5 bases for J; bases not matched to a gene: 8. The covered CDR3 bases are TGTGCCAGCTCACCACTGGTCGGACAGGGCAGAGATACG. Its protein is CASSPLVGQGRDT. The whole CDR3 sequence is CASSPLVGQGRDTQYF.

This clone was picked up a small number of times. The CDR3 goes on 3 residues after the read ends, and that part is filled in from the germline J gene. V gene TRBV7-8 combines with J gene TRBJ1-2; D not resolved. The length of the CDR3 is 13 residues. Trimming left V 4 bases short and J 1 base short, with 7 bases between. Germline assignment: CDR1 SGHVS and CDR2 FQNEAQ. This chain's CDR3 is CASSSTVNYGYTF. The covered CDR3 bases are TGTGCCAGCAGCTCAACGGTTAACTATGGC.

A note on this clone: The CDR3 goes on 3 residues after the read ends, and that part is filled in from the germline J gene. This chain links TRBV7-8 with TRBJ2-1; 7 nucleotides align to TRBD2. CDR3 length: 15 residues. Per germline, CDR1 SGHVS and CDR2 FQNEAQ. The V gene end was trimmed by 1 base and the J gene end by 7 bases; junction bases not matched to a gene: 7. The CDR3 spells CASSLVGGKGNEQFF. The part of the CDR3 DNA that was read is TGTGCCAGCAGCTTAGTGGGAGGGAAGGGGAATGAG.

The CDR3 sequence is CASSMVAGGPMQETQYF. CDR3 bases read: TGTGCCAGTAGTATGGTGGCGGGGGGGCCGATGCAAGAGACC. This sequence joins TRBV19 and TRBJ2-5, with 9 nucleotides matching TRBD2. The CDR3 extends 3 residues past the end of the read, so its final part is completed from the germline J gene. The CDR3 runs to 17 residues. V shed 3 bases, J shed 2 bases, and the junction held 10 bases outside the gene matches. The germline V gene has CDR1 LNHDA and CDR2 SQIVND (reference sequence).

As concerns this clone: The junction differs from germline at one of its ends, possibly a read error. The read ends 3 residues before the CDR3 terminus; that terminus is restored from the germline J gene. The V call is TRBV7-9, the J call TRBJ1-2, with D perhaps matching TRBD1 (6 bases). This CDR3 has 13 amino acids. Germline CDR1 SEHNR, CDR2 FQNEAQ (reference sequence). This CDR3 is CSSSSLDSYGYTF. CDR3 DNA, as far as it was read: TGTTCCAGCAGCTCGTTGGACAGCTATGGC.

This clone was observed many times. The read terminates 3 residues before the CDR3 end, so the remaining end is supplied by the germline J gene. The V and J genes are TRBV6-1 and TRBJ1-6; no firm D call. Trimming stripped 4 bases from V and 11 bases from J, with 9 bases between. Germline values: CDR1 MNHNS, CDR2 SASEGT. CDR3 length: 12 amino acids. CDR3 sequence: CASSVHLPPLHF. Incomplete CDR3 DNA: TGTGCCAGCAGTGTACATTTGCCACCC.

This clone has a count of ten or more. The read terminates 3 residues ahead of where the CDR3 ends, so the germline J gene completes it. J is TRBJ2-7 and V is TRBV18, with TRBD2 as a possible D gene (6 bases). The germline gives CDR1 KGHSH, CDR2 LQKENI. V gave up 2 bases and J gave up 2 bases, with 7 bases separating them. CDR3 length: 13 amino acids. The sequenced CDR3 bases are TGTGCCAGCTCACCAGGACTACCCTACGAG. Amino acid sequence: CASSPGLPYE. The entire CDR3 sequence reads CASSPGLPYEQYF.

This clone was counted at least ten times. This CDR3 is CASSQVFKGRLYEQYF. The DNA read from the CDR3 is TGTGCCAGCAGCCAAGTTTTCAAAGGGCGCCTCTACGAG. The chain carries TRBV14 and TRBJ2-7; D unresolved. The CDR3 is cut off 3 residues early in the read; its end comes from the germline J gene. The CDR3 extends over 16 amino acids. Trimming removed 1 base at V and 3 bases at J, with 16 bases between. Germline CDR1 and CDR2: SGHDN and FVKESK.

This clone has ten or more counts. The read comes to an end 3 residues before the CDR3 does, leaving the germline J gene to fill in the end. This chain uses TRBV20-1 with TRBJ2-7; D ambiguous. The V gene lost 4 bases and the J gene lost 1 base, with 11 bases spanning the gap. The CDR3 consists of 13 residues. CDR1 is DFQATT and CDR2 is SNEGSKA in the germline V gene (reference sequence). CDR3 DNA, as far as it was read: TGCAGTGCTAAAGGTCCCACGTCCTACGAG. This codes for CSAKGPTSYE. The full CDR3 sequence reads CSAKGPTSYEQYF.

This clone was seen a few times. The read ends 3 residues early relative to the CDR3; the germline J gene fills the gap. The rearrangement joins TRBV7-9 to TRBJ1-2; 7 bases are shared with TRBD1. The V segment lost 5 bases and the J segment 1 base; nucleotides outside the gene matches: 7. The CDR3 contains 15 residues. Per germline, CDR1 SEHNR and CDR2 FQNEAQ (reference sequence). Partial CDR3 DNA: TGTGCCAGCAGCCCGGGACAGTCCTATAACTATGGC. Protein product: CASSPGQSYNYG. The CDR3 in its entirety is CASSPGQSYNYGYTF.

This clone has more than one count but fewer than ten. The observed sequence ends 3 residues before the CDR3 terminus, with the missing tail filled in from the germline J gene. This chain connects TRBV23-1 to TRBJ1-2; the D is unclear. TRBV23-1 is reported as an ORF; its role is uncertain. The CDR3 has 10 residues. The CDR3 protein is CASGIWGYTF. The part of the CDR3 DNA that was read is TGCGCCAGCGGCATCTGGGGC.

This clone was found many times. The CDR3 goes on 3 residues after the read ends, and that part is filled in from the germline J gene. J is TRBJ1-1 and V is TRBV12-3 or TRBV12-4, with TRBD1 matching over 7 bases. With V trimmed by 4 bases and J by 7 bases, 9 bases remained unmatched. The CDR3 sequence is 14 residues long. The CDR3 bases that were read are TGTGCCAGCAGTTCCCGACAGGGAATGGGTGAA. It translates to CASSSRQGMGE. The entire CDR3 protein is CASSSRQGMGEAFF.

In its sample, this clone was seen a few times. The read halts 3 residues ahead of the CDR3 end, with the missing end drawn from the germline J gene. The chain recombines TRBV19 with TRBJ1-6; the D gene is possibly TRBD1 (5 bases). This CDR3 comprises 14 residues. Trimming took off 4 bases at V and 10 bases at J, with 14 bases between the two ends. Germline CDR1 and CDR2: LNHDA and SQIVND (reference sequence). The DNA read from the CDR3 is TGTGCCAGTAGTAAGGGGCTGGGCAGGTCACCC. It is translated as CASSKGLGRSP. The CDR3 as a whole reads CASSKGLGRSPLHF.

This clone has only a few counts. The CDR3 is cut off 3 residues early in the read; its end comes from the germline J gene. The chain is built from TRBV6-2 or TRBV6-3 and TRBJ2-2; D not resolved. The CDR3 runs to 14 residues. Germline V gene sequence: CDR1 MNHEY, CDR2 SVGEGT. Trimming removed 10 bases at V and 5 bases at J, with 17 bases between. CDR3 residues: CATNPPGQTGELFF. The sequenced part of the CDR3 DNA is TGTGCCACCAACCCCCCGGGTCAGACCGGGGAG.

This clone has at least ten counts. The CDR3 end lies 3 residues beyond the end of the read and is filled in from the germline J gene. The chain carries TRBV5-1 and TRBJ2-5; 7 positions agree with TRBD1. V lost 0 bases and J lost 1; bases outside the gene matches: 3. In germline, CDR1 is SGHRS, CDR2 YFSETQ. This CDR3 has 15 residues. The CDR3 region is CASSLETGIQETQYF. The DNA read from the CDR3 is TGCGCCAGCAGCTTGGAGACAGGGATCCAAGAGACC.

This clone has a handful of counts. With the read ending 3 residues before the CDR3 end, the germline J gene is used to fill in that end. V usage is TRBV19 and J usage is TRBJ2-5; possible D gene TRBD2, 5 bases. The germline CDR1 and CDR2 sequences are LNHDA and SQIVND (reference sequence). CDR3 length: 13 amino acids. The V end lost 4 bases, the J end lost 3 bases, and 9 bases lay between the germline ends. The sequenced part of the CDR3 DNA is TGTGCCAGTAGTAAGCAGGAGGAAGAGACC. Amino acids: CASSKQEEET. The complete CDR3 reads CASSKQEEETQYF.

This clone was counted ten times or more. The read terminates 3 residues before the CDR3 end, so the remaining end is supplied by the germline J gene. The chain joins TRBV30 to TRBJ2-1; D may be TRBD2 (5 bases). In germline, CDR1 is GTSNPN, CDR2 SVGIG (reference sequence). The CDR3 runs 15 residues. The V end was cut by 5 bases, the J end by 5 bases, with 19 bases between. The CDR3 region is CAWAGDYSRNNEQFF. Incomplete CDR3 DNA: TGTGCCTGGGCTGGCGACTATTCGCGGAACAATGAG.